This entry lists 13 T cell receptor beta chains sequenced from one sample in a study of blood T cell repertoires in COVID-19. This table comes from immunoSEQ multiplex PCR, and its TCRdb copy is limited to in-frame clones, with some not included. The sample records fewer than 250,000 clones, almost 85% being singletons. The sample consisted of PBMCs or T cells enriched from blood (not recorded which). These receptors were obtained from a woman between 50 and 59 years old with acute COVID-19.

At least ten counts were recorded for this clone. The chain carries TRBV4-3 and TRBJ2-2; 12 bases are shared with TRBD2. Unmatched junction bases numbered 2, after V lost 0 bases and J lost 6 bases. CDR1 LGHNA and CDR2 YSLEER come from the germline V gene. CDR3 length: 16 residues. DNA of the CDR3: TGCGCCAGCAGCCAAGATCCTAGCGGGGGGGCCGGGGAGCTGTTTTTT. Its protein product is CASSQDPSGGAGELFF.

V usage is TRBV9 and J usage is TRBJ2-1; the D gene is possibly TRBD2 (5 bases). The length of the CDR3 is 16 residues. Trimming took off 4 bases at V and 5 bases at J, with 19 bases between the two ends. CDR1 is SGDLS and CDR2 is YYNGEE in the germline V gene. CDR3 sequence reads: CASSPRLGLGNNEQFF. The CDR3 DNA reads as TGTGCCAGCAGCCCGCGACTCGGACTGGGGAACAATGAGCAGTTCTTC.

V and J are TRBV7-2 and TRBJ1-2, with D perhaps matching TRBD1 (5 bases). The V and J ends lost 0 bases and 7 bases respectively, with 12 bases between them. CDR3 length: 14 residues. Germline lookup yields CDR1 SGHTA and CDR2 FQGNSA. In DNA form, the CDR3 reads TGTGCCAGCAGCTTAGCGTTCCGGGACTTTGGCTACACCTTC. As protein: CASSLAFRDFGYTF.

This clone has more than one count but fewer than ten. J is TRBJ1-2 and V is TRBV27, with D unresolved. The CDR3 runs 14 residues. V was trimmed by 8 bases and J by 8 bases, leaving 21 bases between them. From germline, CDR1 is MNHEY and CDR2 SMNVEV (reference sequence). CDR3 sequence (DNA): TGTGCCAGCCGTCCTTTTGGGTATAGCTACGGCTACACCTTC. Encoded protein: CASRPFGYSYGYTF.

The chain carries TRBV29-1 and TRBJ1-2, with TRBD1 matching 11 bases. This CDR3 is built from 14 residues. Germline assignment: CDR1 SQVTM and CDR2 ANQGSEA. The V gene end was trimmed by 4 bases and the J gene end by 6 bases; junction bases not matched to a gene: 7. This CDR3 is CSVGRTGGTDGYTF. CDR3 coding DNA: TGCAGCGTTGGAAGGACAGGGGGCACGGATGGCTACACCTTC.

The V and J genes are TRBV6-5 and TRBJ1-1; D possibly corresponds to TRBD1 (6 bases). This CDR3 comprises 15 residues. Trimming cost V 5 bases and J 1 base, with 14 bases left between them. Germline CDR1 and CDR2: MNHEY and SVGAGI. CDR3 coding DNA: TGTGCCAGCAGTCGGGGGGGGGCTGGGAACACTGAAGCTTTCTTT. This translates into CASSRGGAGNTEAFF.

V usage is TRBV7-3 and J usage is TRBJ1-2; D unclear. Germline V gene lookup returns CDR1 SGHTA and CDR2 FQGTGA. The CDR3 length is 12 residues. Trimming took off 5 bases at V and 4 bases at J, with 8 bases between the two ends. This CDR3 is CASSGYSYGYTF. The CDR3 DNA is TGTGCCAGCAGCGGTTACAGCTATGGCTACACCTTC.

The genes are TRBV19 and TRBJ1-6; maybe TRBD1 (6 bases). Trimming took off 5 bases at V and 12 bases at J, with 14 bases between the two ends. Germline V gene data show CDR1 as LNHDA and CDR2 as SQIVND (reference sequence). CDR3 size: 13 residues. CDR3 sequence (DNA): TGTGCCAGTAGTGTTACAGGGTTAAGACCCCTCCACTTT. It translates to CASSVTGLRPLHF.

The chain has TRBV27 and TRBJ1-2, with 7 bases lining up with TRBD1. CDR1 and CDR2 from the germline V gene are MNHEY and SMNVEV (reference sequence). V shed 2 bases, J shed 10 bases, and the junction held 7 bases outside the gene matches. The CDR3 sequence is 13 residues long. The CDR3 nucleotides read TGTGCCAGCAGTTTAGAGGGGGCGGTGGCCTACACCTTC. This translates into CASSLEGAVAYTF.

V usage is TRBV9 and J usage is TRBJ2-1, with 14 bases fitting TRBD2. CDR3 length equals 17 residues. Trimming cost V 0 bases and J 3 bases; bases outside gene matches: 2. Germline CDR1 is SGDLS and CDR2 is YYNGEE. The CDR3 region is CASSVDGTSGGYNEQFF. CDR3 DNA sequence: TGTGCCAGCAGCGTAGACGGGACTAGCGGGGGCTACAATGAGCAGTTCTTC.

The rearrangement joins TRBV25-1 to TRBJ1-5, with D possibly matching TRBD1 (6 bases). V dropped 5 bases and J dropped 2 bases, with 10 bases sitting between them. Per the germline V gene, CDR1 is MGHDK and CDR2 is SYGVNS. The CDR3 extends over 14 amino acids. Here the CDR3 DNA reads TGTGCCAGCAGTATGGGGGCCGGCAATCAGCCCCAGCATTTT. This codes for CASSMGAGNQPQHF.

The chain recombines TRBV6-5 with TRBJ1-6; 10 nucleotides match TRBD1. The CDR3 has 14 residues. J was trimmed by 9 bases and V by 6 bases; bases with no gene match: 5. The germline gives CDR1 MNHEY, CDR2 SVGAGI. CDR3 sequence reads: CASRPTGGGSPLHF. DNA of the CDR3: TGTGCCAGCAGACCGACAGGGGGCGGTTCACCCCTCCACTTT.

V gene TRBV7-2 combines with J gene TRBJ1-1; D possibly corresponds to TRBD1 (6 bases). The CDR3 covers 15 residues. With 5 bases removed from V and 4 bases from J, the gap between germline ends came to 17 bases. Germline V lookup: CDR1 SGHTA, CDR2 FQGNSA. The CDR3 nucleotides are TGTGCCAGCAGCCACGGGACACCCCAGGGCACTGAAGCTTTCTTT. This sequence encodes CASSHGTPQGTEAFF.